This T cell receptor (beta chain) derives from a study of T cells in women clearing cervical HPV infection. Study results and limitations: Effector/memory and HPV-specific T cells were not isolated, and association timing is unknown.

About this clone itself: Its matching antigen is unknown. The read ends 3 residues shy of where the CDR3 ends; the end is completed using the germline J gene.

In germline, CDR1 is SNHLY, CDR2 FYNNEI. This CDR3 region has 12 residues. Trimming pared 11 bases from V and 5 bases from J, leaving 13 bases between. The protocol was immunoSEQ multiplex PCR, while the TCRdb copy is restricted to in-frame clones and leaves out a portion. Recorded for this sample: about 36,000 clones. The chain links TRBV2 to TRBJ2-1; TRBD2 is a possible D gene (6 bases). This clonotype originated in a woman aged 18-69 years with a cervical HPV16 infection that either progressed to CIN3+ or cleared (not recorded which). Sequenced sample: blood buffy coat. The CDR3 sequence is CASRGGNNEQFF. The sequenced CDR3 bases are TGTGCCTCCCGTGGCGGGAACAATGAG.